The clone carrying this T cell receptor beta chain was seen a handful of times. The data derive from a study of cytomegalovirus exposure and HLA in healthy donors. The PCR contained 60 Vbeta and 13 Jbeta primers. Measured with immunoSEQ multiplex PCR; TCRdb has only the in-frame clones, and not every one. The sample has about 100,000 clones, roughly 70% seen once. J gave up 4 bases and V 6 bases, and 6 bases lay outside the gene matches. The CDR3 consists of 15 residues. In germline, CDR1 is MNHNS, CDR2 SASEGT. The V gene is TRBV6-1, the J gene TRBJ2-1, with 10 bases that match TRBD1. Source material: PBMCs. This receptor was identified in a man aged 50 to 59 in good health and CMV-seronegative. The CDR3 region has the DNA TGTGCCAGCAGAGAGACAGGGGGCCTATACAATGAGCAGTTCTTC. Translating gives CASRETGGLYNEQFF.